Following are 26 T cell receptor beta chains from one sample sequenced in a study of beta chain features in type 1 diabetes. Study-wide results and caveats: Among patients with Type 1 diabetes, TCRB CDR3s were moderately but significantly shorter in every one of the four CD4+ subsets.

Their antigen targets remain unknown. Expressed TCRB transcripts were sequenced after all isolated RNA was converted to cDNA. The repertoire was sequenced with immunoSEQ multiplex PCR; TCRdb's copy has only in-frame clones and lacks some. The data hold around 650,000 clones, with roughly 12% observed a single time. Sequencing used naive CD4+ T cells from blood. The source is a man aged 25-45 years with type 1 diabetes.

This clone came up a few times. The chain recombines TRBV11-2 with TRBJ2-1, with a tentative D call TRBD2 (6 bases). The CDR3 runs to 13 residues. Germline CDR1 and CDR2: SGHAT and FQNNGV. V was shortened by 5 bases and J by 7 bases, with 12 bases between the two germline ends. The CDR3 nucleotides read TGTGCCAGCAGCCGGGGGAAGTTGAATGAGCAGTTCTTC. Its translation is CASSRGKLNEQFF.

The chain employs TRBV5-4 and TRBJ2-2; 10 bases agree with TRBD1. CDR3 length: 15 residues. CDR1 and CDR2 (germline): SGHNT, YYREEE (reference sequence). V was pared by 5 bases and J by 3 bases, with 4 bases of the junction left unmatched. The CDR3 nucleotides are TGTGCCAGCAGACCCGGGACAGGGGACACCGGGGAGCTGTTTTTT. This gives the protein CASRPGTGDTGELFF.

This clone was detected a few times. Within the sample, other DNA sequences also encode this same CDR3. This rearrangement joins TRBV28 to TRBJ1-3, with D unresolved. This CDR3 has 12 amino acids. Germline V lookup: CDR1 MDHEN, CDR2 SYDVKM. V was shortened by 1 base and J by 4 bases, with 2 bases between the two germline ends. Here the CDR3 DNA reads TGTGCCAGCAGTTTATCAGGAAACACCATATATTTT. Protein: CASSLSGNTIYF.

This chain links TRBV19 with TRBJ2-3; 7 nucleotides align to TRBD1. CDR1 is LNHDA and CDR2 is SQIVND in the germline V gene (reference sequence). The CDR3 extends over 16 amino acids. J lost 3 bases, V lost 2 bases, and 8 bases had no gene match. The CDR3 loop reads CASSIPGQKLTDTQYF. The CDR3 coding sequence is TGTGCCAGTAGTATACCGGGACAGAAGCTTACAGATACGCAGTATTTT.

There are a few counts of this clone. The chain carries TRBV9 and TRBJ2-7, with 7 bases that match TRBD1. V lost 6 bases, J lost 6 bases, and 9 bases stayed unmatched. Germline CDR1 reads SGDLS; CDR2 reads YYNGEE. CDR3 length: 13 amino acids. Written as DNA, the CDR3 is TGTGCCAGCACCGGGACAGACGTTTCCGAGCAGTACTTC. This sequence encodes CASTGTDVSEQYF.

This clone came up a few times. The CDR3 sequence: CASSPWADYEQYF. The CDR3 DNA sequence: TGTGCCAGCAGCCCCTGGGCGGACTACGAGCAGTACTTC. The chain uses TRBV11-2 and TRBJ2-7; no definite D call. The CDR3 runs to 13 residues. CDR1 and CDR2 (germline): SGHAT, FQNNGV. The V gene lost 5 bases and the J gene lost 3 bases, with 11 bases spanning the gap.

This clone has more than one count but fewer than ten. The V gene is TRBV2, the J gene TRBJ1-5; 8 bases map to TRBD1. CDR3 length: 15 residues. Trimming took 4 bases from V and 4 from J; bases not matched to a gene: 6. CDR1 is SNHLY, CDR2 FYNNEI, per germline. The CDR3 DNA is TGTGCCAGCAGTGGGGACAGGCCAGTAAATCAGCCCCAGCATTTT. Its translation: CASSGDRPVNQPQHF.

This clone was detected a few times. The chain carries TRBV25-1 and TRBJ1-4; tentative D call: TRBD1 (5 bases). V gave up 3 bases and J gave up 2 bases, with 13 bases separating them. Germline V gene data show CDR1 as MGHDK and CDR2 as SYGVNS. This CDR3 contains 16 residues. CDR3 bases: TGTGCCAGCAGTGAGGTAACAGGCTCTACTAATGAAAAACTGTTTTTT. Translating it yields CASSEVTGSTNEKLFF.

The CDR3 sequence: CASSVRTGGNGYTF. CDR3 nucleotides: TGTGCCAGCAGCGTCAGGACAGGGGGCAATGGCTACACCTTC. V gene TRBV9 combines with J gene TRBJ1-2; the match to TRBD1 covers 11 bases. The germline gives CDR1 SGDLS, CDR2 YYNGEE. V lost 2 bases and J lost 6; bases outside the gene matches: 3. The CDR3 has 14 amino acids.

This rearrangement joins TRBV9 to TRBJ1-2; unclear D gene. The CDR3 contains 14 residues. CDR1 SGDLS and CDR2 YYNGEE come from the germline V gene. Trimming took 2 bases from V and 8 from J, leaving 16 bases between them. CDR3 region: CASSVEPRGDGYTF. In DNA, the CDR3 is TGTGCCAGCAGCGTCGAACCCAGAGGTGACGGCTACACCTTC.

In its sample, this clone was seen a few times. The J gene is TRBJ2-7, the V gene TRBV6-5; no reliable D call. From germline, CDR1 is MNHEY and CDR2 SVGAGI. The CDR3 spans 16 residues. Trimming cost V 4 bases and J 2 bases, with 18 bases left between them. Here the CDR3 reads CASSSSLMGFTYEQYF. In nucleotides, the CDR3 is TGTGCCAGCAGTTCATCCCTAATGGGGTTTACCTACGAGCAGTACTTC.

V and J are TRBV9 and TRBJ1-2; 7 positions agree with TRBD1. Looked up from germline, CDR1 is SGDLS and CDR2 is YYNGEE. Trimming at V came to 4 bases and at J to 1 base, leaving 7 bases not matched to a gene. The CDR3 contains 15 residues. The DNA for the CDR3 is TGTGCCAGCAGCTCCCACTGGGACAGTAACTATGGCTACACCTTC. It is translated as CASSSHWDSNYGYTF.

This clone was detected a few times. The chain carries TRBV21-1 and TRBJ2-7. TRBV21-1 is a pseudogene. The CDR3 runs to 14 residues. In DNA, the CDR3 is TGTGCCAGCAGCAATCAGCAGAACTCCTACGAGCAGTACTTC. It encodes CASSNQQNSYEQYF.

This clone has only a few counts. This chain connects TRBV9 to TRBJ2-1; the D is unclear. V was trimmed by 3 bases and J by 0 bases, leaving 10 bases between them. The germline V gene has CDR1 SGDLS and CDR2 YYNGEE. This CDR3 is built from 15 residues. The DNA of the CDR3 is TGTGCCAGCAGCGACAGTGTTAGCTCCTACAATGAGCAGTTCTTC. Its protein is CASSDSVSSYNEQFF.

Ten or more counts support this clone. The chain links TRBV5-5 to TRBJ1-1, with TRBD1 identical over 7 bases. The ends lost 5 bases at V and 5 bases at J; junction bases unmatched: 18. This CDR3 has 17 residues. The V gene's germline CDR1 is SGHKS and CDR2 YYEKEE (reference sequence). CDR3 protein: CASSHFLSLLRGTEAFF. DNA for the CDR3: TGTGCCAGCAGTCATTTTCTCTCTCTCCTCAGGGGGACTGAAGCTTTCTTT.

This clone turned up a few times. Within the sample, other DNA sequences also encode this same CDR3. CDR3 loop: CAISESGTGNTGELFF. The CDR3 DNA is TGTGCCATCAGTGAGTCCGGGACGGGTAACACCGGGGAGCTGTTTTTT. The gene calls are TRBV10-3 and TRBJ2-2; perhaps D is TRBD1 or TRBD2 (5 bases each). Germline values: CDR1 ENHRY, CDR2 SYGVKD. The CDR3 loop spans 16 amino acids. With 0 bases removed from V and 2 bases from J, the gap between germline ends came to 10 bases.

The genes are TRBV5-6 and TRBJ1-3; no reliable D call. The CDR3 has 15 amino acids. Germline CDR1 reads SGHDT; CDR2 reads YYEEEE. Between the trimmed V and J ends, which lost 2 bases and 2 bases, there was a span of 11 bases. The CDR3 reads CASSLGRMPGNTIYF. The CDR3 DNA follows: TGTGCCAGCAGCTTAGGACGAATGCCTGGAAACACCATATATTTT.

V is TRBV15 and J is TRBJ2-5; TRBD2 matches at 11 bases. The V gene end was trimmed by 3 bases and the J gene end by 5 bases; junction bases not matched to a gene: 8. Germline lookup yields CDR1 LNHNV and CDR2 YYDKDF (reference sequence). The CDR3 extends over 16 amino acids. The CDR3 DNA reads TGTGCCACCAGCAGGGCCCGACTAGCGGGGTCTGAGACCCAGTACTTC. This codes for CATSRARLAGSETQYF.

The sample holds a few counts of this clone. The rearrangement joins TRBV5-1 to TRBJ2-5, with D perhaps TRBD1 (5 bases). Trimming took 4 bases from V and 1 from J, leaving 14 bases between them. The CDR3 runs to 15 residues. Germline-derived CDR1 and CDR2 are SGHRS and YFSETQ. The CDR3 region is CASSPGAGAQETQYF. The CDR3 bases are TGCGCCAGCAGCCCTGGGGCAGGCGCCCAAGAGACCCAGTACTTC. Based on the CDR3 plus reference TRBV5-1 and TRBJ2-5, the full variable domain is KAGVTQTPRYLIKTRGQQVTLSCSPISGHRSVSWYQQTPGQGLQFLFEYFSETQRNKGNFPGRFSGRQFSNSRSEMNVSTLELGDSALYLCASSPGAGAQETQYFGPGTRLLVL.

J is TRBJ2-7 and V is TRBV19; possible D gene TRBD1, 5 bases. V was shortened by 4 bases and J by 4 bases, with 17 bases between the two germline ends. Germline CDR1 reads LNHDA; CDR2 reads SQIVND (reference sequence). The CDR3 contains 15 residues. Written as DNA, the CDR3 is TGTGCCAGTAGTAGAAACGGACAAGGACCATACGAGCAGTACTTC. It specifies CASSRNGQGPYEQYF.

This clone has more than one count but fewer than ten. This chain uses TRBV4-2 with TRBJ2-7; TRBD1 or TRBD2 may be the D gene (5 bases each). V was pared by 1 base and J by 1 base, with 8 bases between. CDR1 is LGHNA, CDR2 YNFKEQ, per germline. This CDR3 contains 14 residues. CDR3 protein: CASSQGDQSYEQYF. The CDR3 DNA sequence: TGTGCCAGCAGCCAAGGGGACCAATCCTACGAGCAGTACTTC.

Notes on this clone: This same CDR3 is encoded by further DNA sequences in the sample. Written as DNA, the CDR3 is TGTGCCAGCAGCTTAGCGTCGGGGAATCAGCCCCAGCATTTT. Translation gives CASSLASGNQPQHF. The chain has TRBV7-2 and TRBJ1-5; no clear D gene. Trimming removed 0 bases at V and 4 bases at J, with 7 bases between. The CDR3 has 14 amino acids. Germline values: CDR1 SGHTA, CDR2 FQGNSA.

This clone turned up a few times. CDR3: CASSLPGQGKEQFF. For the CDR3, the DNA is TGCGCCAGCAGCTTGCCGGGACAGGGGAAAGAGCAGTTCTTC. V usage is TRBV5-1 and J usage is TRBJ2-1; 10 nucleotides line up with TRBD1. The junction had 5 bases not matched to a gene; V was cut back by 1 base and J by 10 bases. The CDR3 has 14 residues. From germline, CDR1 is SGHRS and CDR2 YFSETQ.

This clone has only a few counts. J is TRBJ1-6 and V is TRBV7-9; 10 bases are shared with TRBD1. After removal of 5 bases from V and 5 bases from J, the junction contained 3 bases not matched to a gene. Germline CDR1 SEHNR, CDR2 FQNEAQ (reference sequence). CDR3 length equals 15 residues. This chain's CDR3 is CASSAGTGDNSPLHF. The CDR3 region has the DNA TGTGCCAGCAGCGCCGGGACAGGGGATAATTCACCCCTCCACTTT.

There are a few counts of this clone. The chain uses TRBV5-1 and TRBJ2-1; 7 bases line up with TRBD2. The length of the CDR3 is 16 residues. CDR1 and CDR2 (germline): SGHRS, YFSETQ. Trimming cost V 5 bases and J 6 bases; bases outside gene matches: 14. The DNA for the CDR3 is TGCGCCAGCAGAGTGACTAGCTGGGTGGCATTCAATGAGCAGTTCTTC. The encoded protein is CASRVTSWVAFNEQFF.

This clone was recorded a few times. The chain carries TRBV10-3 and TRBJ1-6; the match to TRBD1 covers 7 bases. Looked up from germline, CDR1 is ENHRY and CDR2 is SYGVKD. Trimming removed 1 base from V and 6 bases from J; junction bases left unmatched: 3. The CDR3 sequence is 15 residues long. The CDR3 DNA follows: TGTGCCATCAGTGAGTTCCGGGACAGTAATTCACCCCTCCACTTT. This gives the protein CAISEFRDSNSPLHF.